Listed here is a single TCR beta chain. Antigen unknown. TCRdb analysed the RT-PCR reads with MiXCR anew, one entry per CDR3 protein. The repertoire includes 300,000 to 350,000 distinct CDR3 sequences, roughly a fifth of them detected once, and roughly 10% sits in the top ten. V was shortened by 6 bases and J by 6 bases, with 17 bases between the two germline ends. This CDR3 is 14 amino acids long. Germline V gene sequence: CDR1 MNHNS, CDR2 SASEGT. The data originate from a study of response to subunit inactivated influenza vaccine. Study results and limitations: Authors proposed each seasonal influenza vaccination draws in few new T cells.

The V call is TRBV6-1, the J call TRBJ1-2; D is perhaps TRBD1 (5 bases). This clonotype was sampled from a man in his fifties or sixties who received an inactivated influenza vaccine. Sequencing used PBMCs from blood, obtained less than 22 months after vaccination. DNA for the CDR3: TGTGCCAGCAGAAACAGCGGCTTGGGGCATGGCTACACCTTC. It encodes CASRNSGLGHGYTF.